This record concerns one T cell receptor (beta chain) sequence. Antigen specificity is unknown. This specimen comes from a study of cytomegalovirus exposure and HLA in healthy donors. The PCR ran on 60 Vbeta and 13 Jbeta primers. Produced via immunoSEQ multiplex PCR; TCRdb's table is partial and in-frame only. The repertoire holds 120,000 or so clones, with over 70% as singletons. General study findings and limits: Evidence from a later analysis indicated that most CMV-associated TCR beta chains looked HLA-restricted. Roughly even sequencing depth across donors was the assumption behind the presence/absence analyses. In terms of immune exposure information, only CMV serostatus was available. One variant, a missense change in DCLRE1C, was linked in a later analysis to TCR beta V- and J-gene trimming.

V was cut by 5 bases and J by 4 bases, with 12 bases left in between. Germline CDR1 and CDR2: MNHEY and SMNVEV (reference sequence). This CDR3 is 14 amino acids long. Sample: PBMCs. This chain joins TRBV27 and TRBJ1-5; the D gene is possibly TRBD1 (6 bases). This receptor was obtained from a man aged 40-49 years in good health and CMV-seropositive. The CDR3 bases are TGTGCCAGCAGTAAAGGACAGCGAAATCAGCCCCAGCATTTT. Protein: CASSKGQRNQPQHF.